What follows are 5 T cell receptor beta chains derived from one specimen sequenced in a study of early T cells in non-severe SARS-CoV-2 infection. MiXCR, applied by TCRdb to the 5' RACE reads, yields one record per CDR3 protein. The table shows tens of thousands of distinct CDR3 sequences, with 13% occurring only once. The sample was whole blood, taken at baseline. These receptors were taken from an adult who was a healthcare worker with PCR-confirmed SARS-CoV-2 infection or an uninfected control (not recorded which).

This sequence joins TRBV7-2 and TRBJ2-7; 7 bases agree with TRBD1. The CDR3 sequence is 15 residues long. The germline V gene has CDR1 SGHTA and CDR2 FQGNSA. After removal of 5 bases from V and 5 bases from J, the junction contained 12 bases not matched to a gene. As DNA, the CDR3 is TGTGCCAGCAGCCGGGATCGGACAGGAGTGAACGAGCAGTACTTC. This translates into CASSRDRTGVNEQYF.

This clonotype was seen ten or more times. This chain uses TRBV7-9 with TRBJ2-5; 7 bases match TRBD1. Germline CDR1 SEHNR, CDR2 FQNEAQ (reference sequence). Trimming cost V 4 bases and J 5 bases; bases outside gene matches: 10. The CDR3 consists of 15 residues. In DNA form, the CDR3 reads TGTGCCAGCAGCTGGGGACAGCTGGGTTTGGAGACCCAGTACTTC. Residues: CASSWGQLGLETQYF.

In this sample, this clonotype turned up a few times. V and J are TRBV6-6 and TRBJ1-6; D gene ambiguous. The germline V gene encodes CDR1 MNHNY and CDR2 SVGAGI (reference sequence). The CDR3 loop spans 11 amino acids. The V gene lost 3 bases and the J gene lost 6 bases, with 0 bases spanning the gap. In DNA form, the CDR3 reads TGTGCCAGCAGTTATAATTCACCCCTCCACTTT. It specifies CASSYNSPLHF.

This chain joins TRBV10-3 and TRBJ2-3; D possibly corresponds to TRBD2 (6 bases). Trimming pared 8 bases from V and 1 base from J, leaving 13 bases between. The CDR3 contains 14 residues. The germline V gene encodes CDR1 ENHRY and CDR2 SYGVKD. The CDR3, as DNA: TGTGCCATCGGAAAAGCGGGTGGCACAGATACGCAGTATTTT. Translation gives CAIGKAGGTDTQYF.

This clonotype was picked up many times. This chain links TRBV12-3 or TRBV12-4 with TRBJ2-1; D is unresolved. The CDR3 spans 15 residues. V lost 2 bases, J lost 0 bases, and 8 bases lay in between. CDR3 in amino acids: CASSLIPSSYNEQFF. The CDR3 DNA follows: TGTGCCAGCAGTTTAATACCTTCCTCCTACAATGAGCAGTTCTTC.